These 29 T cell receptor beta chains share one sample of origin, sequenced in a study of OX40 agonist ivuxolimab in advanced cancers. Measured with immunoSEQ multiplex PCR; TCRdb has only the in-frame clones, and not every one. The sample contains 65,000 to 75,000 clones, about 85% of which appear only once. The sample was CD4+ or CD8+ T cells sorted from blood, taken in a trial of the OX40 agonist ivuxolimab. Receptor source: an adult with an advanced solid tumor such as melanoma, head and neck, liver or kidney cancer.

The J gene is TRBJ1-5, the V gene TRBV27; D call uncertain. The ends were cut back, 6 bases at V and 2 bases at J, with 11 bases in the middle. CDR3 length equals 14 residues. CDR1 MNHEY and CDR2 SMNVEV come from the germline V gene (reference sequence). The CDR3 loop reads CASSPREGNQPQHF. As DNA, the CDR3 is TGTGCCAGCAGCCCACGCGAGGGCAATCAGCCCCAGCATTTT.

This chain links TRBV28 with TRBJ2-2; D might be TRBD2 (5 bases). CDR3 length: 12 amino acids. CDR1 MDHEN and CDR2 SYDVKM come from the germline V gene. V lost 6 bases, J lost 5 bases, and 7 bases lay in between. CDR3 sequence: CASRRVTGELFF. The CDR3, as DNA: TGTGCCAGCAGGAGGGTTACCGGGGAGCTGTTTTTT.

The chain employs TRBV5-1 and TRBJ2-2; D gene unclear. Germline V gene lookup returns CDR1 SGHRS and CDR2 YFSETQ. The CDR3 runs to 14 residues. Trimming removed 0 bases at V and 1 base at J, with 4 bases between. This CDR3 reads CASSLEVNTGELFF. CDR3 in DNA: TGCGCCAGCAGCTTGGAGGTGAACACCGGGGAGCTGTTTTTT.

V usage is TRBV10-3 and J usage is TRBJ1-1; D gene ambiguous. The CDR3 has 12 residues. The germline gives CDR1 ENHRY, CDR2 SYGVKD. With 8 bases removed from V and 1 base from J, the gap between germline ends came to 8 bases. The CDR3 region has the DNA TGTGCCATCCACGGGGAGAACACTGAAGCTTTCTTT. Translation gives CAIHGENTEAFF.

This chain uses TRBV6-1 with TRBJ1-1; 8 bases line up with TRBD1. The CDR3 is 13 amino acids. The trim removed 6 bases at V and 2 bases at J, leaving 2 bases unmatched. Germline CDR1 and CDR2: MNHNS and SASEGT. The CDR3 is CASRGQVNTEAFF. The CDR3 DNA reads TGTGCCAGCAGGGGACAGGTTAACACTGAAGCTTTCTTT.

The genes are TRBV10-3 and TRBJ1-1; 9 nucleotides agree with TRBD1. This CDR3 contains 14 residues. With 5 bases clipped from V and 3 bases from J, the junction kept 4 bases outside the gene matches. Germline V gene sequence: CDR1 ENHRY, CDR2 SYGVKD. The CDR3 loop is CAISRDREYTEAFF. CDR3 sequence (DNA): TGTGCCATCAGTAGGGACAGGGAATACACTGAAGCTTTCTTT.

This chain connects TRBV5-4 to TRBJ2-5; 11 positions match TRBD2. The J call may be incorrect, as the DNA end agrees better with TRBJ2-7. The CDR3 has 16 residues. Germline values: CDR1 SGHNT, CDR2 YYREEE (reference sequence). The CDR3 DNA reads TGTGCCAGCAGCTCACGGACTAGCGGGTTCTCCTACGAGCAGTACTTC. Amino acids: CASSSRTSGFSYEQYF.

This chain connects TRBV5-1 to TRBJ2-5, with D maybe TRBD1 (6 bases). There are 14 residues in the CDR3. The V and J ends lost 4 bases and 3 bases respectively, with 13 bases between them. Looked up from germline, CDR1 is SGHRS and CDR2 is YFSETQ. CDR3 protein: CASSRTATKETQYF. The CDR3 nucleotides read TGCGCCAGCAGCCGGACAGCGACAAAAGAGACCCAGTACTTC.

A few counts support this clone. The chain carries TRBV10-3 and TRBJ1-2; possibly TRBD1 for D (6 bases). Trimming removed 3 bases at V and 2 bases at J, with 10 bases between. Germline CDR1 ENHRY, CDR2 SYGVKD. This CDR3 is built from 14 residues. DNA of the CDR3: TGTGCCATCAGTGACACAGGGTCCAACTATGGCTACACCTTC. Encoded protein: CAISDTGSNYGYTF.

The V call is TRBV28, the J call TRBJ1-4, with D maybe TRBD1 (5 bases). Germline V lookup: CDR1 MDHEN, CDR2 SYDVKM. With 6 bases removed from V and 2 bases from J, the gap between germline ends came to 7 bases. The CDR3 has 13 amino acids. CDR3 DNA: TGTGCCAGCAGCGACAGCACTAATGAAAAACTGTTTTTT. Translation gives CASSDSTNEKLFF.

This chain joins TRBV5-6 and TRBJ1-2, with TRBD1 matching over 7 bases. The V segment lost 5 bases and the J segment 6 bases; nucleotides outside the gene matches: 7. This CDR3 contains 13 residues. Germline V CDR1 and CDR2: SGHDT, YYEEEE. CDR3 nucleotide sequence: TGTGCCAGCAGATCACAGGGGTCGGATGGCTACACCTTC. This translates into CASRSQGSDGYTF.

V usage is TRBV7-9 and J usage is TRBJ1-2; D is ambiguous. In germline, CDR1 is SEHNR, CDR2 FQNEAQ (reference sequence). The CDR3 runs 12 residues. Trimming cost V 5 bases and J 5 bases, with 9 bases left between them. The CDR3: CASSPYPYGYTF. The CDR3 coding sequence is TGTGCCAGCAGCCCTTATCCGTATGGCTACACCTTC.

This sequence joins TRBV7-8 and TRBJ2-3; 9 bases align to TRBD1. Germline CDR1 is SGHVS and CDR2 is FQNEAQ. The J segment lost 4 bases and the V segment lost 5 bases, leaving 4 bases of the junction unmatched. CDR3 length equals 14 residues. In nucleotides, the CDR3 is TGTGCCAGCAGCCAACGGACAGGGGCAGATACGCAGTATTTT. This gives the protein CASSQRTGADTQYF.

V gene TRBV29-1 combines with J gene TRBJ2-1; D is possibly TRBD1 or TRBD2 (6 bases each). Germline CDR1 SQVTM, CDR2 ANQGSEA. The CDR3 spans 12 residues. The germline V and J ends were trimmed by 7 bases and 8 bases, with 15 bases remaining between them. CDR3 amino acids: CSGGARDHEQFF. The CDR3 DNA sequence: TGCAGCGGGGGGGCCAGGGACCATGAGCAGTTCTTC.

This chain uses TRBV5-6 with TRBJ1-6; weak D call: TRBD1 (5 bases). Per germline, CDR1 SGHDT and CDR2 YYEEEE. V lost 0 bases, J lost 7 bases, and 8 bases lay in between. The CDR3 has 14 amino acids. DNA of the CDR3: TGTGCCAGCAGCTTGGACAGGTCAAATTCACCCCTCCACTTT. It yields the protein CASSLDRSNSPLHF.

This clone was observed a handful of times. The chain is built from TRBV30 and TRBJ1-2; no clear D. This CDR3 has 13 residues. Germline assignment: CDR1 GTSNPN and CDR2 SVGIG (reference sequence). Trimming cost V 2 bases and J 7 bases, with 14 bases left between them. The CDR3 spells CAWSRAQKGGYTF. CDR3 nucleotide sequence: TGTGCCTGGAGTCGGGCACAGAAAGGTGGCTACACCTTC.

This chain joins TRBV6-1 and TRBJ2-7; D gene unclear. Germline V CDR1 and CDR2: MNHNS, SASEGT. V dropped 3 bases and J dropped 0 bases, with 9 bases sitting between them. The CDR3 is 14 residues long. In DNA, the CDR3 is TGTGCCAGCAGTGAGATAGGGCCCTCCTACGAGCAGTACTTC. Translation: CASSEIGPSYEQYF.

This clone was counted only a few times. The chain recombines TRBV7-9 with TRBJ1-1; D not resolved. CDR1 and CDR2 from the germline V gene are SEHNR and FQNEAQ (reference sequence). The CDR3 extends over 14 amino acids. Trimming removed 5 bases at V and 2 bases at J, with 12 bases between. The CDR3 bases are TGTGCCAGCAGCCTCGCCTCTTCCAACACTGAAGCTTTCTTT. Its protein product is CASSLASSNTEAFF.

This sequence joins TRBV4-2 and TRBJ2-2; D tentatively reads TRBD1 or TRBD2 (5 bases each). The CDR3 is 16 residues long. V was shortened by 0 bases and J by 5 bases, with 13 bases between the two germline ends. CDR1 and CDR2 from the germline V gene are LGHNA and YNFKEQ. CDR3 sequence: CASSQDSGGRTGELFF. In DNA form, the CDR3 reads TGTGCCAGCAGCCAAGATTCTGGGGGTCGAACCGGGGAGCTGTTTTTT.

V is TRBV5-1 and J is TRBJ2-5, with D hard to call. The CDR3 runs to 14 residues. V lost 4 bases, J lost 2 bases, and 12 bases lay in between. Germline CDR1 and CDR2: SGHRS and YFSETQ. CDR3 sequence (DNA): TGCGCCAGCAGCCCCGGCCAGACTCAAGAGACCCAGTACTTC. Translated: CASSPGQTQETQYF.

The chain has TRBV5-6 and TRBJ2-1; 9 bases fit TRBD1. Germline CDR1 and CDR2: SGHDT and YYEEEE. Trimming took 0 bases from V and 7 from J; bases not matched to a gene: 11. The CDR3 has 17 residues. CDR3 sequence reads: CASSLGPQGASDNEQFF. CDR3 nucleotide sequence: TGTGCCAGCAGCTTGGGGCCACAGGGGGCAAGCGATAATGAGCAGTTCTTC.

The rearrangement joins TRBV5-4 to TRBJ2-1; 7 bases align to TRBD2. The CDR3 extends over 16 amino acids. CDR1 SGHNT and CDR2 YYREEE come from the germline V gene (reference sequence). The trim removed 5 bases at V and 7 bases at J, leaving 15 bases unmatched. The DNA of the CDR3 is TGTGCCAGCAGAGGTTTTTTGGCTAGCGGTAGGAATGAGCAGTTCTTC. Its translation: CASRGFLASGRNEQFF.

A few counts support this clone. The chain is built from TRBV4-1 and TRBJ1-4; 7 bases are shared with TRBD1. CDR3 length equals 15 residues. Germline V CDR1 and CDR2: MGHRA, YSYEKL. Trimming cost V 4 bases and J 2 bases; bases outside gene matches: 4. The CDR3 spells CASSLTGATNEKLFF. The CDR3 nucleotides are TGCGCCAGCAGCCTTACAGGGGCCACTAATGAAAAACTGTTTTTT.

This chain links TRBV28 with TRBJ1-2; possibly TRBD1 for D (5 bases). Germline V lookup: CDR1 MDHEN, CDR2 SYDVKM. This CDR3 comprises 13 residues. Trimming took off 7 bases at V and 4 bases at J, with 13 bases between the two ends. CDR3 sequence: CASTQPGFYGYTF. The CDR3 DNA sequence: TGTGCCAGCACCCAACCAGGGTTCTATGGCTACACCTTC.

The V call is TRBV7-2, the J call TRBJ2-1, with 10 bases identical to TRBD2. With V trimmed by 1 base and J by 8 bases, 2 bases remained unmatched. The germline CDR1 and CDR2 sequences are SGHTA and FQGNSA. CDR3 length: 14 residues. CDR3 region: CASSLGTSGDEQFF. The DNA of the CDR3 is TGTGCCAGCAGCTTAGGGACTAGCGGCGATGAGCAGTTCTTC.

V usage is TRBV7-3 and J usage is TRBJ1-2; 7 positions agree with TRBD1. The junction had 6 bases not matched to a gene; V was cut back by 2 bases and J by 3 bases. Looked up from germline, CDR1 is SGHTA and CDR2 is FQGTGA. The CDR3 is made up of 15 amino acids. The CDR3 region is CASSLDFRGDYGYTF. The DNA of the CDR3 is TGTGCCAGCAGCTTAGACTTCAGGGGGGACTATGGCTACACCTTC.

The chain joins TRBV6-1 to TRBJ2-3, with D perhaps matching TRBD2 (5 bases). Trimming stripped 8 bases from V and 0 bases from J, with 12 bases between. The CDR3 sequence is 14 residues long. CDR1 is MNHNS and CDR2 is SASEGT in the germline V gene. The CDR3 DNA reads TGTGCCAGCCTCCCCCTAGCCAGCACAGATACGCAGTATTTT. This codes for CASLPLASTDTQYF.

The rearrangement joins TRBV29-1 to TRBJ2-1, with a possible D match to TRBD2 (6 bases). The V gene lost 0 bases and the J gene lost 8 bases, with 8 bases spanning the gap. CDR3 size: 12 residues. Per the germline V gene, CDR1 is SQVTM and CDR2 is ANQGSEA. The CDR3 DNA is TGCAGCGTTGAAGATCGGGAGTATGAGCAGTTCTTC. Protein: CSVEDREYEQFF.

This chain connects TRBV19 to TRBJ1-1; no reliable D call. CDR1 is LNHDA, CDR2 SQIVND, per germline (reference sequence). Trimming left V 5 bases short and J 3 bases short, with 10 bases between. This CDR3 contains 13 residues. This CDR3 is CASSLVSDTEAFF. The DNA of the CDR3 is TGTGCCAGTAGTCTAGTATCGGACACTGAAGCTTTCTTT.